Presented here are 25 T cell receptor beta chains from one specimen sequenced in a study of blood T cell repertoires in COVID-19. Sequencing was performed with immunoSEQ multiplex PCR; in TCRdb, only in-frame clones are kept and a portion is missing. The sample contains nearly 60,000 clones, around 85% of which appear only once. The specimen was peripheral blood. The receptors originated from a man aged 40-49 years with active COVID-19.

CDR3 sequence reads: CASSVGTDYGYTF. In DNA form, the CDR3 reads TGTGCCAGCAGCGTAGGGACAGACTATGGCTACACCTTC. The chain combines TRBV9 with TRBJ1-2, with D perhaps TRBD1 (6 bases). V was trimmed by 0 bases and J by 3 bases, leaving 6 bases between them. Per the germline V gene, CDR1 is SGDLS and CDR2 is YYNGEE. The CDR3 runs 13 residues.

This clone was recorded once. The gene calls are TRBV7-9 and TRBJ2-5, with D possibly being TRBD1 (6 bases). Germline lookup yields CDR1 SEHNR and CDR2 FQNEAQ (reference sequence). V dropped 2 bases and J dropped 5 bases, with 12 bases sitting between them. This CDR3 is built from 14 residues. The CDR3 nucleotides are TGTGCCAGCAGCTTATCACAGGGTGCCGAGACCCAGTACTTC. Amino acids: CASSLSQGAETQYF.

DNA of the CDR3: TGCGCCAGCAGCCAAGTGGGACAGGAGGAGGGAGAGACCCAGTACTTC. Amino acid sequence: CASSQVGQEEGETQYF. V gene TRBV4-1 combines with J gene TRBJ2-5; 8 bases line up with TRBD1. V gave up 1 base and J gave up 4 bases; unmatched junction bases: 8. Looked up from germline, CDR1 is MGHRA and CDR2 is YSYEKL. This CDR3 region has 16 residues.

The V and J genes are TRBV13 and TRBJ2-1; the match to TRBD2 covers 10 bases. The junction had 6 bases not matched to a gene; V was cut back by 6 bases and J by 4 bases. CDR3 size: 15 residues. CDR1 is PRHDT and CDR2 is FYEKMQ in the germline V gene (reference sequence). The CDR3 protein is CASRHGTSAYNEQFF. Here the CDR3 DNA reads TGTGCCAGCAGGCACGGGACTAGCGCGTACAATGAGCAGTTCTTC.

The chain combines TRBV28 with TRBJ2-2; TRBD2 might be the D (5 bases). The CDR3 is made up of 15 amino acids. Germline lookup yields CDR1 MDHEN and CDR2 SYDVKM. V dropped 5 bases and J dropped 5 bases, with 15 bases sitting between them. CDR3 DNA sequence: TGTGCCAGCAGTCCCCACGGACCGGGGACCGGGGAGCTGTTTTTT. It specifies CASSPHGPGTGELFF. The full variable domain, completed using reference TRBV28 and TRBJ2-2, is DVKVTQSSRYLVKRTGEKVFLECVQDMDHENMFWYRQDPGLGLRLIYFSYDVKMKEKGDIPEGYSVSREKKERFSLILESASTNQTSMYLCASSPHGPGTGELFFGEGSRLTVL.

A remark on this clone: Other DNA sequences in the sample encode the same CDR3. The chain combines TRBV5-1 with TRBJ2-7; no clear D gene. Germline V gives CDR1 SGHRS, CDR2 YFSETQ. The CDR3 runs 12 residues. The V end lost 5 bases, the J end lost 2 bases, and 8 bases lay between the germline ends. The CDR3 loop is CASSLTPYEQYF. CDR3 DNA: TGCGCCAGCAGTCTGACACCCTACGAGCAGTACTTC.

The genes are TRBV20-1 and TRBJ2-3, with TRBD2 matching 7 bases. CDR1 and CDR2 from the germline V gene are DFQATT and SNEGSKA (reference sequence). V dropped 3 bases and J dropped 0; count of bases not matched to a gene: 12. The CDR3 length is 17 residues. The CDR3 protein is CSASGLAVDPSTDTQYF. CDR3 nucleotide sequence: TGCAGTGCTAGTGGGCTAGCGGTCGATCCTAGCACAGATACGCAGTATTTT.

The V and J genes are TRBV13 and TRBJ1-2; 12 bases match TRBD1. The V gene end was trimmed by 3 bases and the J gene end by 5 bases; junction bases not matched to a gene: 10. This CDR3 is built from 17 residues. The germline CDR1 and CDR2 sequences are PRHDT and FYEKMQ (reference sequence). This CDR3 is CASSFGTGGAGRYGYTF. Here the CDR3 DNA reads TGTGCCAGCAGCTTCGGGACAGGGGGCGCGGGGAGGTATGGCTACACCTTC.

The rearrangement uses TRBV14 and TRBJ1-2; D is ambiguous. CDR3 length: 15 amino acids. CDR1 is SGHDN and CDR2 is FVKESK in the germline V gene. V lost 1 base, J lost 4 bases, and 13 bases lay in between. CDR3 nucleotides: TGTGCCAGCAGCCAAGGGGCCCAGCCTCTCTATGGCTACACCTTC. Its translation: CASSQGAQPLYGYTF.

V is TRBV7-5 and J is TRBJ2-5; the table's TRBD2 call for D was not verified on the DNA. TRBV7-5 is a documented pseudogene. The CDR3 covers 14 residues. CDR3 sequence reads: CVRSPITSGRTQYF. The CDR3 DNA is TGTGTCAGAAGCCCTATTACTAGCGGGAGGACCCAGTACTTC.

The chain couples TRBV6-6 to TRBJ1-2; tentatively, D is TRBD1 (5 bases). The CDR3 runs to 15 residues. The germline V and J ends were trimmed by 2 bases and 6 bases, with 16 bases remaining between them. Germline CDR1 is MNHNY and CDR2 is SVGAGI (reference sequence). For the CDR3, the DNA is TGTGCCAGCAGTTACAAGGGCAGGGTCGGTGATGGCTACACCTTC. As protein: CASSYKGRVGDGYTF.

The chain uses TRBV10-1 and TRBJ2-4; D is perhaps TRBD1 (5 bases). CDR3 size: 15 residues. Between the trimmed V and J ends, which lost 0 bases and 3 bases, there was a span of 9 bases. The germline CDR1 and CDR2 sequences are WNHNN and SYGVQD (reference sequence). CDR3 in DNA: TGCGCCAGCAGTGAGTCGGGGCAGGACAAAAACATTCAGTACTTC. Encoded protein: CASSESGQDKNIQYF.

This sequence joins TRBV29-1 and TRBJ1-2, with D possibly TRBD1 on 5 matching bases. This CDR3 comprises 13 residues. Germline CDR1 SQVTM, CDR2 ANQGSEA. Deletions cut 4 bases from V and 5 bases from J, with 14 bases between. The CDR3 sequence: CSVGQGTTYGYTF. CDR3 nucleotide sequence: TGCAGCGTTGGGCAGGGAACTACTTATGGCTACACCTTC.

The rearrangement joins TRBV7-2 to TRBJ1-1; D unresolved. This CDR3 contains 14 residues. CDR1 is SGHTA, CDR2 FQGNSA, per germline. Trimming cost V 1 base and J 6 bases, with 12 bases left between them. The CDR3 coding sequence is TGTGCCAGCAGCTTAGGGCCCTCAAGCGCTGAAGCTTTCTTT. Its protein is CASSLGPSSAEAFF.

The rearrangement joins TRBV5-1 to TRBJ2-7; 10 positions agree with TRBD1. The CDR3 loop spans 15 amino acids. V lost 2 bases to trimming and J lost 0 bases; unmatched junction nucleotides: 2. CDR1 is SGHRS and CDR2 is YFSETQ in the germline V gene. CDR3 residues: CASSFWTGGSYEQYF. The CDR3 DNA sequence: TGCGCCAGCAGCTTCTGGACAGGGGGCTCCTACGAGCAGTACTTC.

Here the CDR3 reads CASSDRTGSYEKLFF. DNA for the CDR3: TGTGCCAGCAGCGACAGGACAGGGTCTTATGAAAAACTGTTTTTT. The chain couples TRBV5-6 to TRBJ1-4; 8 bases agree with TRBD1. CDR1 and CDR2 (germline): SGHDT, YYEEEE. Germline trimming cut 4 bases from V and 6 bases from J; bases unmatched to any gene: 8. The CDR3 contains 15 residues.

The V and J genes are TRBV9 and TRBJ1-1, with 7 bases fitting TRBD1. This CDR3 comprises 14 residues. Germline V gene data show CDR1 as SGDLS and CDR2 as YYNGEE. After removal of 4 bases from V and 0 bases from J, the junction contained 3 bases not matched to a gene. The CDR3 reads CASSPGQMNTEAFF. Here the CDR3 DNA reads TGTGCCAGCAGCCCGGGACAGATGAACACTGAAGCTTTCTTT.

The rearrangement uses TRBV19 and TRBJ1-1; TRBD1 might be the D (5 bases). Trimming shortened V by 8 bases and J by 4 bases, and 8 bases separated the two germline ends. Germline V gene data show CDR1 as LNHDA and CDR2 as SQIVND (reference sequence). The CDR3 has 11 amino acids. This CDR3 reads CASVGVTEAFF. CDR3 sequence (DNA): TGTGCCAGTGTAGGGGTCACTGAAGCTTTCTTT.

V is TRBV27 and J is TRBJ1-2, with D maybe TRBD1 (5 bases). The CDR3 has 16 amino acids. Germline CDR1 is MNHEY and CDR2 is SMNVEV (reference sequence). V was pared by 5 bases and J by 8 bases, with 24 bases between. This CDR3 is CASSPRGSLRFGGYTF. The CDR3 nucleotides are TGTGCCAGCAGTCCCCGGGGGAGTTTAAGGTTCGGAGGCTACACCTTC.

This clone occurred once. The V gene is TRBV18, the J gene TRBJ2-2, with a possible D match to TRBD2 (6 bases). Per germline, CDR1 KGHSH and CDR2 LQKENI. This CDR3 contains 14 residues. V was trimmed by 3 bases and J by 3 bases, leaving 8 bases between them. The CDR3 DNA sequence: TGTGCCAGCTCACCGGGGGGTGACACCGGGGAGCTGTTTTTT. Protein sequence: CASSPGGDTGELFF.

The V call is TRBV6-1, the J call TRBJ1-5; tentative D call: TRBD1 (5 bases). Germline assignment: CDR1 MNHNS and CDR2 SASEGT. The CDR3 has 16 amino acids. V shed 2 bases and J shed 5 bases, with 16 bases lying between them. CDR3 loop: CASSERRRGRDQPQHF. In DNA, the CDR3 is TGTGCCAGCAGTGAACGGCGCCGGGGGAGAGATCAGCCCCAGCATTTT.

The rearrangement uses TRBV27 and TRBJ2-2; perhaps TRBD2 as D (6 bases). The V and J ends lost 3 bases and 6 bases respectively, with 8 bases between them. The CDR3 runs to 13 residues. Germline-derived CDR1 and CDR2 are MNHEY and SMNVEV (reference sequence). The CDR3 nucleotides read TGTGCCAGCAGTTTTAGCGGAGCCGGGGAGCTGTTTTTT. Amino acids: CASSFSGAGELFF.

This chain uses TRBV4-2 with TRBJ2-2, with TRBD2 matching 10 bases. CDR1 is LGHNA, CDR2 YNFKEQ, per germline. V shed 3 bases, J shed 5 bases, and the junction held 6 bases outside the gene matches. CDR3 size: 16 residues. The CDR3 region has the DNA TGTGCCAGCAGCCAGGGGTCTAGCGGGAGAACCGGGGAGCTGTTTTTT. Protein product: CASSQGSSGRTGELFF.

The chain uses TRBV27 and TRBJ1-1; a weak D match, TRBD1 (6 bases). This CDR3 is 14 amino acids long. Looked up from germline, CDR1 is MNHEY and CDR2 is SMNVEV (reference sequence). The V and J ends lost 3 bases and 6 bases respectively, with 14 bases between them. CDR3 in DNA: TGTGCCAGCAGTTTTCTATTGACAGGCGCTGAAGCTTTCTTT. It encodes CASSFLLTGAEAFF.

V gene TRBV5-1 combines with J gene TRBJ1-2; possibly TRBD1 for D (5 bases). This CDR3 contains 15 residues. V was shortened by 0 bases and J by 7 bases, with 16 bases between the two germline ends. The V gene's germline CDR1 is SGHRS and CDR2 YFSETQ. CDR3 nucleotides: TGCGCCAGCAGCTTGGTCCCCCAGGGCAATGTTGGCTACACCTTC. Encoded protein: CASSLVPQGNVGYTF.